The T cell receptor (beta chain) under discussion was sequenced for a study of tumor and adjacent non-tumor tissue in lung cancer. Turning to the study itself: Aged about 31 to 80 years, patients included roughly ten men and about five women with stage I to III disease.

The J segment lost 4 bases and the V segment lost 4 bases, leaving 2 bases of the junction unmatched. This CDR3 region has 13 residues. Germline V CDR1 and CDR2: MNHNS, SASEGT. No cell sorting was done before RNA was extracted from the tissue. There are many counts of this clonotype. The library came from three nested PCR rounds adapted from ARM-PCR protocols. TCRdb fed the multiplex PCR reads into MiXCR, producing one record per CDR3 protein. The sample yields some 90,000 distinct CDR3 sequences, about 66% seen once. Material: lung tumor tissue. V and J are TRBV6-1 and TRBJ1-2; 8 bases fit TRBD1. This sequence was found in a man in his sixties or seventies with non-small cell lung cancer. CDR3 nucleotides: TGTGCCAGCAGTGTTGGGACAGGCTATGGCTACACCTTC. As protein: CASSVGTGYGYTF.